These 14 T cell receptor beta chains originate from one sample sequenced in a study of CD8 T cells in Susac syndrome. Random hexamers were used to reverse transcribe an amount of about 0.45 to 1 ug RNA. Each CDR3 protein is one row after TCRdb ran MiXCR on the immunoSEQ multiplex PCR reads. The sample consists of 230,000 or so distinct CDR3 sequences, 95% of them appearing once. Input material: CD4+ T cells from PBMCs. The source is a human donor with multiple sclerosis.

The V call is TRBV29-1, the J call TRBJ2-7, with no clear D. The CDR3 consists of 9 residues. Germline lookup yields CDR1 SQVTM and CDR2 ANQGSEA. Trimming stripped 7 bases from V and 9 bases from J, with 10 bases between. As DNA, the CDR3 is TGCAGCGGCTGTTGTCCGCAGTACTTC. Encoded protein: CSGCCPQYF.

This clonotype appeared a single time. V gene TRBV6-6 combines with J gene TRBJ1-4; 8 bases match TRBD1. Germline CDR1 and CDR2: MNHNY and SVGAGI (reference sequence). V was clipped by 5 bases and J by 8 bases; unmatched bases: 10. The CDR3 covers 15 residues. This CDR3 reads CASSRGQGGEEKLFF. The CDR3 region has the DNA TGTGCCAGCAGTCGCGGACAGGGAGGAGAGGAAAAACTGTTTTTT.

The chain links TRBV3-1 to TRBJ1-1, with 7 bases identical to TRBD1. The ends lost 4 bases at V and 0 bases at J; junction bases unmatched: 5. The CDR3 sequence is 15 residues long. From germline, CDR1 is LGHDT and CDR2 YNNKEL (reference sequence). In DNA, the CDR3 is TGTGCCAGCAGCCGGCCGGGACAGCTGAACACTGAAGCTTTCTTT. Translating gives CASSRPGQLNTEAFF.

This chain links TRBV15 with TRBJ2-3; D assignment may be TRBD1 or TRBD2 (6 bases each). The CDR3 has 15 amino acids. Trimming cost V 5 bases and J 1 base, with 13 bases left between them. The germline V gene has CDR1 LNHNV and CDR2 YYDKDF (reference sequence). CDR3 amino acids: CATSLRGVGTDTQYF. Here the CDR3 DNA reads TGTGCCACCAGCCTAAGGGGGGTCGGCACAGATACGCAGTATTTT.

V is TRBV3-1 and J is TRBJ2-6; TRBD1 matches at 9 bases. The CDR3 spans 18 residues. Looked up from germline, CDR1 is LGHDT and CDR2 is YNNKEL (reference sequence). V trimming: 1 base; J trimming: 1 base; junction bases outside the gene matches: 5. CDR3 in amino acids: CASSQGWTGVSGANVLTF. CDR3 in DNA: TGTGCCAGCAGCCAAGGTTGGACAGGGGTATCTGGGGCCAACGTCCTGACTTTC.

This chain links TRBV5-6 with TRBJ1-2; 9 bases line up with TRBD1. Germline CDR1 SGHDT, CDR2 YYEEEE. This CDR3 has 14 residues. V trimming: 1 base; J trimming: 8 bases; junction bases outside the gene matches: 6. The CDR3 region is CASSLLGDREGYTF. The CDR3 DNA reads as TGTGCCAGCAGCTTGCTCGGGGACAGGGAAGGCTACACCTTC. Together with reference TRBV5-6 and TRBJ1-2, the CDR3 gives the full variable domain: DAGVTQSPTHLIKTRGQQVTLRCSPKSGHDTVSWYQQALGQGPQFIFQYYEEEERQRGNFPDRFSGHQFPNYSSELNVNALLLGDSALYLCASSLLGDREGYTFGSGTRLTVV.

The J gene is TRBJ2-1, the V gene TRBV27; 11 nucleotides match TRBD1. Germline loops: CDR1 MNHEY, CDR2 SMNVEV (reference sequence). CDR3 length: 19 residues. The trim removed 5 bases at V and 1 base at J, leaving 13 bases unmatched. The CDR3 region has the DNA TGTGCCAGCAGTCCCGGACAGGGGGCTTTTGGAGTGTCCTACAATGAGCAGTTCTTC. Translation: CASSPGQGAFGVSYNEQFF.

V is TRBV4-1 and J is TRBJ1-3, with no clear D. The germline gives CDR1 MGHRA, CDR2 YSYEKL. V lost 1 base, J lost 4 bases, and 8 bases lay in between. CDR3 length: 14 residues. Here the CDR3 reads CASSQVGRGNTIYF. As DNA, the CDR3 is TGCGCCAGCAGCCAAGTTGGCAGAGGAAACACCATATATTTT.

The CDR3 is CSARYGDYGYTF. CDR3 sequence (DNA): TGCAGTGCTAGATATGGGGACTATGGCTACACCTTC. V and J are TRBV20-1 and TRBJ1-2; the D is unclear. Germline values: CDR1 DFQATT, CDR2 SNEGSKA (reference sequence). CDR3 length equals 12 residues. V was clipped by 2 bases and J by 3 bases, with 7 bases between them.

In DNA form, the CDR3 reads TGTGCCAGCTCACCACCGCCAGGGGGCAATGAGCAGTTCTTC. Translating it yields CASSPPPGGNEQFF. This chain links TRBV18 with TRBJ2-1, with 7 bases lining up with TRBD1. The CDR3 covers 14 residues. J lost 6 bases, V lost 0 bases, and 2 bases had no gene match. In germline, CDR1 is KGHSH, CDR2 LQKENI.

The rearrangement uses TRBV24-1 and TRBJ2-3; 10 bases fit TRBD1. Unmatched junction bases numbered 9, after V lost 4 bases and J lost 6 bases. This CDR3 has 16 amino acids. CDR1 and CDR2 from the germline V gene are KGHDR and SFDVKD. CDR3 residues: CATSESGTGVVDTQYF. The CDR3 bases are TGTGCCACCAGTGAATCCGGGACAGGGGTCGTCGATACGCAGTATTTT.

V and J are TRBV27 and TRBJ1-1; D is perhaps TRBD1 (5 bases). Trimming removed 9 bases at V and 3 bases at J, with 29 bases between. The CDR3 spans 18 residues. CDR1 and CDR2 from the germline V gene are MNHEY and SMNVEV (reference sequence). CDR3 DNA sequence: TGTGCCAGACCCCCTCCGTCCCCGGGACGCAAAAGGGACACTGAAGCTTTCTTT. Amino acid sequence: CARPPPSPGRKRDTEAFF.

This rearrangement joins TRBV5-1 to TRBJ2-7; 10 positions match TRBD1. V lost 2 bases, J lost 12 bases, and 8 bases stayed unmatched. CDR1 is SGHRS, CDR2 YFSETQ, per germline. The CDR3 has 13 amino acids. Here the CDR3 DNA reads TGCGCCAGCAGCTTCACGACAGGGGGCGGGCGGTACTTC. It encodes CASSFTTGGGRYF. Variable domain in full (rest from reference TRBV5-1 and TRBJ2-7): KAGVTQTPRYLIKTRGQQVTLSCSPISGHRSVSWYQQTPGQGLQFLFEYFSETQRNKGNFPGRFSGRQFSNSRSEMNVSTLELGDSALYLCASSFTTGGGRYFGPGTRLTVT.

The chain is built from TRBV30 and TRBJ1-1, with D possibly TRBD1 on 6 matching bases. Trimming removed 7 bases at V and 1 base at J, with 13 bases between. Germline values: CDR1 GTSNPN, CDR2 SVGIG (reference sequence). CDR3 length: 13 residues. CDR3: CALPGHPNTEAFF. The CDR3 region has the DNA TGTGCCTTGCCGGGACACCCGAACACTGAAGCTTTCTTT.